This entry lists 10 T cell receptor beta chains sequenced from one sample in a study of cytomegalovirus exposure and HLA in healthy donors. Amplification used 60 Vbeta primers and 13 Jbeta primers. Using immunoSEQ multiplex PCR, the repertoire was profiled, and TCRdb retains in-frame clones only, with some absent. The sample table sets out approximately 110,000 clones. The sample comprised PBMCs. The receptor source for this set is a man aged 50-60 years in good health and CMV-seronegative.

V gene TRBV2 combines with J gene TRBJ2-2; 12 positions agree with TRBD2. Trimming cost V 9 bases and J 5 bases; bases outside gene matches: 4. From germline, CDR1 is SNHLY and CDR2 FYNNEI. This CDR3 is built from 14 residues. The CDR3 here is CASKTSGRTGELFF. Written as DNA, the CDR3 is TGTGCCAGTAAGACTAGCGGGAGAACCGGGGAGCTGTTTTTT.

The rearrangement links TRBV4-2 to TRBJ2-7, with 9 bases lining up with TRBD2. CDR1 is LGHNA and CDR2 is YNFKEQ in the germline V gene. The CDR3 totals 14 residues. V trimming: 1 base; J trimming: 4 bases; junction bases outside the gene matches: 2. In nucleotides, the CDR3 is TGTGCCAGCAGCCAAGCGACTAGCGGATACGAGCAGTACTTC. Amino acids: CASSQATSGYEQYF.

In DNA, the CDR3 is TGTGCCAGCAGCTTATGGGCAGGGGGCCTTTCGAACACTGAAGCTTTCTTT. It specifies CASSLWAGGLSNTEAFF. J is TRBJ1-1 and V is TRBV7-2; 8 bases align to TRBD1. Germline trimming cut 2 bases from V and 1 base from J; bases unmatched to any gene: 9. Germline values: CDR1 SGHTA, CDR2 FQGNSA. This CDR3 is built from 17 residues.

Worth noting for this clone: Other DNA sequences in this specimen translate into the identical CDR3. The rearrangement joins TRBV29-1 to TRBJ1-1; D unresolved. This CDR3 comprises 12 residues. The germline V gene has CDR1 SQVTM and CDR2 ANQGSEA. The V gene lost 4 bases and the J gene lost 1 base, with 7 bases spanning the gap. The CDR3 spells CSVGRENTEAFF. In DNA form, the CDR3 reads TGCAGCGTTGGACGGGAGAACACTGAAGCTTTCTTT.

This chain uses TRBV7-2 with TRBJ1-1; D gene unclear. V dropped 4 bases and J dropped 2 bases, with 11 bases sitting between them. CDR3 length: 14 residues. CDR1 and CDR2 (germline): SGHTA, FQGNSA. In DNA, the CDR3 is TGTGCCAGCAGCTCCCAAGCGGGAAACACTGAAGCTTTCTTT. Amino acids: CASSSQAGNTEAFF.

V gene TRBV4-3 combines with J gene TRBJ2-7, with no clear D. This CDR3 is 14 amino acids long. From germline, CDR1 is LGHNA and CDR2 YSLEER. Trimming left V 1 base short and J 0 bases short, with 7 bases between. The CDR3 region is CASSQGAGSYEQYF. The CDR3 DNA is TGCGCCAGCAGCCAAGGAGCCGGCTCCTACGAGCAGTACTTC.

The chain has TRBV5-4 and TRBJ1-2; 9 positions agree with TRBD1. The V gene's germline CDR1 is SGHNT and CDR2 YYREEE (reference sequence). V lost 4 bases to trimming and J lost 5 bases; unmatched junction nucleotides: 15. The CDR3 length is 17 residues. CDR3 coding DNA: TGTGCCAGCAGCCCGGGGGGACAGGGACTCCCGTGGTATGGCTACACCTTC. Protein product: CASSPGGQGLPWYGYTF.

The chain employs TRBV4-1 and TRBJ2-1, with 7 bases matching TRBD1. The CDR3 has 14 amino acids. Germline-derived CDR1 and CDR2 are MGHRA and YSYEKL. V gave up 4 bases and J gave up 7 bases; unmatched junction bases: 7. The CDR3 bases are TGCGCCAGCAGCCGACCGACAGGGATGAATGAGCAGTTCTTC. It codes for CASSRPTGMNEQFF.

The J gene is TRBJ1-2, the V gene TRBV29-1, with 7 bases that match TRBD1. CDR1 is SQVTM and CDR2 is ANQGSEA in the germline V gene. With 6 bases clipped from V and 7 bases from J, the junction kept 5 bases outside the gene matches. The CDR3 runs 11 residues. CDR3 residues: CSVTGFLGYTF. The CDR3 coding sequence is TGCAGCGTGACAGGGTTTCTTGGCTACACCTTC.

The V call is TRBV2, the J call TRBJ1-5; TRBD1 might be the D (5 bases). CDR1 and CDR2 from the germline V gene are SNHLY and FYNNEI. The length of the CDR3 is 15 residues. The V end was cut by 8 bases, the J end by 4 bases, with 18 bases between. The CDR3 DNA follows: TGTGCCAGCCTGAGGGCCAGGGAGGATAATCAGCCCCAGCATTTT. Its protein product is CASLRAREDNQPQHF.